Listed below are T cell receptor beta chains from one sample, sequenced in a study of identical twins. Using its own MiXCR run on the 5' RACE reads, TCRdb lists one record per CDR3 protein. The sample shows a few hundred thousand distinct CDR3 sequences, more than 9% of them seen only once. This sample also appeared in a second study, on yellow fever vaccine responses in identical twins.

The source material was PBMCs. Receptors were obtained from a woman aged 18-30 years in good health. Both conserved end residues are part of each CDR3. D genes are given only for firm matches. Clone size is not always given. Where it is, it says once, few, many or a class for expanded clones.

clone_size j_call d_call v_call cdr3_nt cdr3_aa
once TRBJ2-3 NA TRBV20-1 TGCAGTGCTAGAGTAGCAGCGAGGGGTCTCACAGATACGCAGTATTTT CSARVAARGLTDTQYF
NA TRBJ2-2 TRBD1 TRBV25-1 TGTGCCAGCAGTGAGCGCCCAGGGGGCGCAGGCACCGGGGAGCTGTTTTTT CASSERPGGAGTGELFF
NA TRBJ2-2 TRBD2 TRBV4-2 TGTGCCAGCAGCAACAGCGGGAGCTGGGCCGGGGAGCTGTTTTTT CASSNSGSWAGELFF
few TRBJ2-5 TRBD2 TRBV7-8 TGTGCCAGCAGCCTCTATCTAGCGGGAGTTACGGAGACCCAGTACTTC CASSLYLAGVTETQYF
many TRBJ1-1 NA TRBV29-1 TGCAGCGCTCCGACCCCTGAGAACACTGAAGCTTTCTTT CSAPTPENTEAFF
many TRBJ2-1 NA TRBV29-1 TGCAGCGCCCCAACTAGTGAATCCTACAATGAGCAGTTCTTC CSAPTSESYNEQFF
few TRBJ1-5 TRBD1 TRBV6-1 TGTGCCAGCAGCGGGGACAGGATCGGGTCGGATGGCAATCAGCCCCAGCATTTT CASSGDRIGSDGNQPQHF
few TRBJ2-4 NA TRBV20-1 TGCAGTGCTAGAGCTCCCGGGATAGCCAAAAACATTCAGTACTTC CSARAPGIAKNIQYF
few TRBJ2-7 NA TRBV28 TGTGCCAGCAGTTCCTCTACCTCACACCTCGGGTACGAGCAGTACTTC CASSSSTSHLGYEQYF
few TRBJ2-2 NA TRBV2 TGTGCCAGCAGGCCCATCGGAGGGGTCAACACCGGGGAGCTGTTTTTT CASRPIGGVNTGELFF
NA TRBJ1-4 NA TRBV10-3 TGTGCCATCAGTGATGACAGGAATGAAAAACTGTTTTTT CAISDDRNEKLFF
many TRBJ2-7 NA TRBV14 TGTGCCAGCGGGGACGGTACCTACGAGCAGTACTTC CASGDGTYEQYF
few TRBJ2-6 NA TRBV29-1 TGCAGCGTTGAAGGCCAGAGAGCGTCCTCTGGGGCCAACGTCCTGACTTTC CSVEGQRASSGANVLTF
NA TRBJ2-1 TRBD2 TRBV29-1 TGCAGCGTTGAATTCCTAGCGGGAGCCAGTGAGCAGTTCTTC CSVEFLAGASEQFF
NA TRBJ2-7 TRBD2 TRBV20-1 TGCAGTGCTAGAGCGGGAGGGATCCGCGAGCAGTACTTC CSARAGGIREQYF
many TRBJ2-1 TRBD2 TRBV6-4 TGTGCCAGCAGTGACTCGCCTGGGGCGGGGGGGCCCGACAATGAGCAGTTCTTC CASSDSPGAGGPDNEQFF
once TRBJ2-2 NA TRBV6-2/TRBV6-3 TGTGCCAGCAGTTATCCATCAGGACGGGAAGGGGAGCTGTTTTTT CASSYPSGREGELFF
many TRBJ2-1 TRBD2 TRBV5-1 TGCGCCAGCAGGCGGGAGGGCGGAACCTACAATGAGCAGTTCTTC CASRREGGTYNEQFF
few TRBJ2-3 TRBD2 TRBV7-3 TGTGCCAGCAGCTCACCGCGGACGGGGGGGCCCGGAGATACGCAGTATTTT CASSSPRTGGPGDTQYF
few TRBJ2-7 NA TRBV11-1 TGTGCCAGCAGCTCAACAGGGGAGGGGGCCTTCGAGCAGTACTTC CASSSTGEGAFEQYF
many TRBJ1-1 NA TRBV6-7 TGTGCCAGCAGTTACGGACGGCTTATGAACACTGAAGCTTTCTTT CASSYGRLMNTEAFF
many TRBJ1-2 NA TRBV3-1 TGTGCCAGCAGCCAAGATGTACAGGGACGCTACACCTTC CASSQDVQGRYTF